This T cell receptor beta chain comes out of a study of blood T cell repertoires in COVID-19. Turning to the study itself: Samples taken during acute and convalescent COVID-19 were collected in the United States, Italy and Spain.

In the study's own analysis: How many nucleated cells were present was estimated from reference gene primer amplification. Sequenced by immunoSEQ multiplex PCR; TCRdb stores in-frame clones only, minus some. From that table come the V and J calls and clone size; the DNA was used to work out D and trimming. In the table there are fewer than 25,000 clones, around nine tenths of which are singletons. This TCR came from a woman at least 80 years old with active COVID-19. Sequenced input: peripheral blood.

Written as DNA, the CDR3 is TGTGCCAGCTCGGTGGGCTCCGAGCAGTACTTC. Residues: CASSVGSEQYF. The rearrangement uses TRBV6-6 and TRBJ2-7; D uncertain. The CDR3 is 11 amino acids. Deletions cut 8 bases from V and 6 bases from J, with 11 bases between. Per germline, CDR1 MNHNY and CDR2 SVGAGI (reference sequence).